A single sample gave rise to the 11 T cell receptor beta chains below, sequenced in a study of T cell changes during pregnancy in multiple sclerosis. The data were produced by immunoSEQ multiplex PCR, yet TCRdb's version contains in-frame clones alone and is incomplete. The sample contains 85,000 to 110,000 clones, roughly nine tenths of which appear only once. Source: peripheral blood, taken after pregnancy. Every receptor here comes from a female donor with multiple sclerosis, enrolled in a pregnancy study.

This clone was found a few times. The chain is built from TRBV30 and TRBJ1-4, with D unclear. Germline values: CDR1 GTSNPN, CDR2 SVGIG (reference sequence). V lost 1 base to trimming and J lost 7 bases, with 10 bases between them. The CDR3 contains 13 residues. CDR3 nucleotide sequence: TGTGCCTGGAGTGGAGGGCACGGTGAAAAACTGTTTTTT. Its protein product is CAWSGGHGEKLFF. Drawing the rest from reference TRBV30 and TRBJ1-4, the complete variable domain is SQTIHQWPATLVQPVGSPLSLECTVEGTSNPNLYWYRQAAGRGLQLLFYSVGIGQISSEVPQNLSASRPQDRQFILSSKKLLLSDSGFYLCAWSGGHGEKLFFGSGTQLSVL.

A single count supports this clone. The chain couples TRBV19 to TRBJ1-2; D remains unclear. Germline V gene data show CDR1 as LNHDA and CDR2 as SQIVND (reference sequence). The CDR3 covers 14 residues. The V and J ends lost 7 bases and 10 bases respectively, with 22 bases between them. Here the CDR3 reads CASTTREGRTDYTF. In nucleotides, the CDR3 is TGTGCCAGTACCACTCGGGAGGGAAGGACGGACTACACCTTC.

The chain uses TRBV19 and TRBJ1-1; D uncertain. Germline assignment: CDR1 LNHDA and CDR2 SQIVND (reference sequence). The CDR3 runs to 11 residues. The V end lost 5 bases, the J end lost 6 bases, and 7 bases lay between the germline ends. CDR3 residues: CASSLAAEAFF. The CDR3 DNA follows: TGTGCCAGTAGTCTAGCAGCTGAAGCTTTCTTT.

The rearrangement joins TRBV6-1 to TRBJ2-5; 9 nucleotides align to TRBD1. Germline assignment: CDR1 MNHNS and CDR2 SASEGT. After removal of 2 bases from V and 5 bases from J, the junction contained 6 bases not matched to a gene. The CDR3 runs to 15 residues. Here the CDR3 DNA reads TGTGCCAGCAGTGAACGTACAGGGGGCTTGGAGACCCAGTACTTC. This translates into CASSERTGGLETQYF.

The table lists this clone with a count of one. The V and J genes are TRBV6-1 and TRBJ1-5; no clear D gene. Per germline, CDR1 MNHNS and CDR2 SASEGT. V shed 2 bases and J shed 7 bases, with 12 bases lying between them. The CDR3 consists of 14 residues. CDR3 nucleotides: TGTGCCAGCAGTGAAAAACAGATAACCCAGCCCCAGCATTTT. It yields the protein CASSEKQITQPQHF.

This clone was seen only a few times. The rearrangement joins TRBV7-3 to TRBJ2-7; 12 bases line up with TRBD2. Germline V gene lookup returns CDR1 SGHTA and CDR2 FQGTGA. The length of the CDR3 is 15 residues. Trimming removed 7 bases from V and 10 bases from J; junction bases left unmatched: 14. CDR3 sequence: CASNPNTSGRPPQYF. The CDR3, as DNA: TGTGCCAGCAACCCCAATACTAGCGGGAGGCCCCCCCAGTACTTC.

The genes are TRBV27 and TRBJ2-1; D gene uncertain. The CDR3 contains 11 residues. Trimming removed 0 bases from V and 9 bases from J, with 3 bases in between. Germline V gene data show CDR1 as MNHEY and CDR2 as SMNVEV (reference sequence). The DNA of the CDR3 is TGTGCCAGCAGTTTATCCGGTGAGCAGTTCTTC. Protein sequence: CASSLSGEQFF.

Turning to this clone: A read error is possible here, since a much larger clone lies one base away. V usage is TRBV28 and J usage is TRBJ2-7; tentative D call: TRBD2 (6 bases). The CDR3 is made up of 13 amino acids. CDR1 MDHEN and CDR2 SYDVKM come from the germline V gene. Trimming pared 5 bases from V and 0 bases from J, leaving 8 bases between. DNA of the CDR3: TGTGCCAGCAGTCCGACTAGCTCCTACGAGCAGTACTTC. Its translation is CASSPTSSYEQYF.

The chain carries TRBV10-3 and TRBJ2-2; tentatively, D is TRBD1 (6 bases). The CDR3 is 16 amino acids. V gave up 2 bases and J gave up 2 bases, with 12 bases separating them. Germline CDR1 reads ENHRY; CDR2 reads SYGVKD. The CDR3 coding sequence is TGTGCCATCAGTGAGATCCAGGGGAGAAACACCGGGGAGCTGTTTTTT. Protein sequence: CAISEIQGRNTGELFF.

V usage is TRBV30 and J usage is TRBJ2-3, with 8 positions matching TRBD2. CDR1 is GTSNPN and CDR2 is SVGIG in the germline V gene (reference sequence). The CDR3 spans 14 residues. Trimming cost V 8 bases and J 6 bases; bases outside gene matches: 13. This CDR3 is CAVSGNLWADTQYF. CDR3 in DNA: TGTGCCGTTAGCGGGAACCTTTGGGCGGATACGCAGTATTTT.

The V call is TRBV9, the J call TRBJ2-5; TRBD1 matches 8 bases. This CDR3 has 16 residues. The junction had 12 bases not matched to a gene; V was cut back by 4 bases and J by 4 bases. Germline V gene lookup returns CDR1 SGDLS and CDR2 YYNGEE. The CDR3 DNA reads TGTGCCAGCAGCCCAACAAACAGGGGGAGCTCAGAGACCCAGTACTTC. This codes for CASSPTNRGSSETQYF.